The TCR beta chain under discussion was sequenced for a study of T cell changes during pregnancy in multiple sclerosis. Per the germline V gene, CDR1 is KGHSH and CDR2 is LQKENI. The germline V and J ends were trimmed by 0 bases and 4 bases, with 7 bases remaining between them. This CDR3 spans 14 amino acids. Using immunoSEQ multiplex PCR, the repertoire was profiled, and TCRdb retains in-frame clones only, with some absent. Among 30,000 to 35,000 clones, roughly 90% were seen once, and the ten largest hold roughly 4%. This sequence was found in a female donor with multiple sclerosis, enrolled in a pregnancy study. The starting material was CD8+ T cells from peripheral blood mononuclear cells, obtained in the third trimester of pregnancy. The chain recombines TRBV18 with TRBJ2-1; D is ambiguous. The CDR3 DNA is TGTGCCAGCTCACCACCGATAGAGTACAATGAGCAGTTCTTC. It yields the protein CASSPPIEYNEQFF. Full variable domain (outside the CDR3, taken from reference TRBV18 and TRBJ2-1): NAGVMQNPRHLVRRRGQEARLRCSPMKGHSHVYWYRQLPEEGLKFMVYLQKENIIDESGMPKERFSAEFPKEGPSILRIQQVVRGDSAAYFCASSPPIEYNEQFFGPGTRLTVL.